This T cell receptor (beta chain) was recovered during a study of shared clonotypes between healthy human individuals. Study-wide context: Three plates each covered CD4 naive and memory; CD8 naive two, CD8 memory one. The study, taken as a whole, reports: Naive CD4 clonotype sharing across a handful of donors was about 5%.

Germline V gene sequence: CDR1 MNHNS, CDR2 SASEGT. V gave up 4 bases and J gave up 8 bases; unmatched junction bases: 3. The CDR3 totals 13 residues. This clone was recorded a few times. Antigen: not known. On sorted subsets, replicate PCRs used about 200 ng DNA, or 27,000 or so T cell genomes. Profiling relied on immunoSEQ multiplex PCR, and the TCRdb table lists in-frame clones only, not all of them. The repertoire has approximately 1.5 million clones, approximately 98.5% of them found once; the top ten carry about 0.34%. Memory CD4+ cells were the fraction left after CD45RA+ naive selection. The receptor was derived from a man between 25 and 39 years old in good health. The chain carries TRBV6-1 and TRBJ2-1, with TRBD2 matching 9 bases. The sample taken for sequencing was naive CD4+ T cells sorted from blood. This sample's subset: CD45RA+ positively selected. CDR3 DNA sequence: TGTGCCAGCAGTGTAGCGGGAGTCTATGAGCAGTTCTTC. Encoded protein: CASSVAGVYEQFF.